Following are 19 T cell receptor beta chains from one sample sequenced in a study of T cell responses to AZD1222 COVID-19 vaccine. TCRdb's table, derived via immunoSEQ multiplex PCR, lists solely in-frame clones and lacks some. This sample has some 180,000 clones, with roughly 92% found just once. The sample was peripheral blood, taken 28 days after the second AZD1222 dose. These receptors were obtained from an adult who received the AZD1222 COVID-19 vaccine.

The genes are TRBV19 and TRBJ2-6; D ambiguous. The V end was cut by 5 bases, the J end by 0 bases, with 14 bases between. The CDR3 is 17 residues long. Looked up from germline, CDR1 is LNHDA and CDR2 is SQIVND (reference sequence). The CDR3 DNA reads as TGTGCCAGTAGTCTTTATCGCGGAGACTCTGGGGCCAACGTCCTGACTTTC. The encoded protein is CASSLYRGDSGANVLTF.

The CDR3 reads CASSAGSGPSYEQYF. CDR3 nucleotides: TGCGCCAGCAGCGCCGGTAGCGGTCCCTCCTACGAGCAGTACTTC. The chain recombines TRBV5-1 with TRBJ2-7; weak D call: TRBD2 (6 bases). The length of the CDR3 is 15 residues. V lost 4 bases and J 0 bases, leaving 14 bases between the germline ends. Germline lookup yields CDR1 SGHRS and CDR2 YFSETQ.

The CDR3 reads CASSSIYEQYF. CDR3 nucleotide sequence: TGTGCCAGCAGTTCGATCTACGAGCAGTACTTC. The rearrangement joins TRBV11-1 to TRBJ2-7; no clear D gene. CDR3 size: 11 residues. CDR1 is SGHAT, CDR2 FQDESV, per germline (reference sequence). V lost 6 bases and J lost 3, with 6 bases in between.

This chain connects TRBV4-1 to TRBJ2-7, with 11 bases identical to TRBD2. CDR1 is MGHRA, CDR2 YSYEKL, per germline. With 3 bases clipped from V and 2 bases from J, the junction kept 3 bases outside the gene matches. This CDR3 spans 15 amino acids. CDR3 sequence reads: CASSQTSGTTYEQYF. For the CDR3, the DNA is TGCGCCAGCAGCCAGACTAGCGGGACAACCTACGAGCAGTACTTC.

CDR3 in amino acids: CASSPDSLLVTEAFF. DNA for the CDR3: TGTGCCAGCTCCCCGGACAGCCTTCTTGTCACTGAAGCTTTCTTT. The chain couples TRBV18 to TRBJ1-1; TRBD1 might be the D (6 bases). V lost 6 bases and J lost 4, with 18 bases in between. Per germline, CDR1 KGHSH and CDR2 LQKENI. This CDR3 has 15 amino acids.

V is TRBV30 and J is TRBJ1-2; TRBD1 aligns across 9 bases. CDR3 length: 12 residues. CDR1 GTSNPN and CDR2 SVGIG come from the germline V gene (reference sequence). After removal of 4 bases from V and 5 bases from J, the junction contained 2 bases not matched to a gene. CDR3 DNA sequence: TGTGCCTGGACTGGGACAGGGTATGGCTACACCTTC. Translation gives CAWTGTGYGYTF.

This chain uses TRBV7-3 with TRBJ1-1, with D perhaps TRBD1 (5 bases). Germline CDR1 reads SGHTA; CDR2 reads FQGTGA. CDR3 length equals 14 residues. V lost 5 bases and J 4 bases, leaving 14 bases between the germline ends. CDR3 bases: TGTGCCAGCAGCAGGGGACCTCCAGGCACTGAAGCTTTCTTT. Amino acid sequence: CASSRGPPGTEAFF.

V gene TRBV15 combines with J gene TRBJ2-5; D not resolved. Between the trimmed V and J ends, which lost 3 bases and 1 base, there was a span of 12 bases. Germline V lookup: CDR1 LNHNV, CDR2 YYDKDF (reference sequence). The CDR3 covers 15 residues. As DNA, the CDR3 is TGTGCCACCAGCAGCCACGACGGAATCCAAGAGACCCAGTACTTC. It codes for CATSSHDGIQETQYF. The whole variable domain, remainder taken from reference TRBV15 and TRBJ2-5, is DAMVIQNPRYQVTQFGKPVTLSCSQTLNHNVMYWYQQKSSQAPKLLFHYYDKDFNNEADTPDNFQSRRPNTSFCFLDIRSPGLGDTAMYLCATSSHDGIQETQYFGPGTRLLVL.

The V and J genes are TRBV19 and TRBJ2-1; 10 nucleotides line up with TRBD2. The J segment lost 3 bases and the V segment lost 1 base, leaving 6 bases of the junction unmatched. The CDR3 sequence is 17 residues long. CDR1 is LNHDA and CDR2 is SQIVND in the germline V gene (reference sequence). CDR3 protein: CASSIGLAGAYYNEQFF. CDR3 DNA sequence: TGTGCCAGTAGTATAGGCCTAGCGGGAGCCTACTACAATGAGCAGTTCTTC.

This chain's CDR3 is CASRNSHFSEGTGELFF. CDR3 nucleotide sequence: TGTGCCAGTAGGAACAGCCACTTTAGCGAGGGCACCGGGGAGCTGTTTTTT. The chain couples TRBV19 to TRBJ2-2, with D perhaps matching TRBD2 (5 bases). This CDR3 is 17 amino acids long. The V gene lost 6 bases and the J gene lost 4 bases, with 21 bases spanning the gap. Germline CDR1 is LNHDA and CDR2 is SQIVND (reference sequence).

V and J are TRBV19 and TRBJ1-5; the D is unclear. CDR3 length: 15 residues. Trimming removed 7 bases from V and 0 bases from J, with 13 bases in between. Germline CDR1 LNHDA, CDR2 SQIVND (reference sequence). CDR3 nucleotides: TGTGCCAGTAAGGAGGCCCTGTATAGCAATCAGCCCCAGCATTTT. This sequence encodes CASKEALYSNQPQHF.

The chain couples TRBV10-2 to TRBJ2-1; a weak D match, TRBD2 (6 bases). The ends were cut back, 7 bases at V and 7 bases at J, with 14 bases in the middle. The CDR3 is 13 residues long. The germline V gene has CDR1 WSHSY and CDR2 SAAADI. CDR3 DNA sequence: TGCGCCAGCACCCAAGGACTAAGGAATGAGCAGTTCTTC. It encodes CASTQGLRNEQFF.

The rearrangement uses TRBV11-2 and TRBJ2-4; D may be TRBD1 (5 bases). Germline-derived CDR1 and CDR2 are SGHAT and FQNNGV. This CDR3 has 16 amino acids. Trimming removed 6 bases from V and 9 bases from J, with 24 bases in between. CDR3 sequence reads: CASREPSTVNKGIQYF. The CDR3 coding sequence is TGTGCCAGCAGAGAACCCTCGACAGTGAATAAGGGCATTCAGTACTTC. Complete variable domain (other parts from reference TRBV11-2 and TRBJ2-4): EAGVAQSPRYKIIEKRQSVAFWCNPISGHATLYWYQQILGQGPKLLIQFQNNGVVDDSQLPKDRFSAERLKGVDSTLKIQPAKLEDSAVYLCASREPSTVNKGIQYFGAGTRLSVL.

The chain recombines TRBV2 with TRBJ1-6, with D hard to call. CDR1 and CDR2 (germline): SNHLY, FYNNEI. The CDR3 has 15 residues. Trimming removed 1 base at V and 2 bases at J, with 6 bases between. The CDR3 is CASSEGGTYNSPLHF. CDR3 DNA sequence: TGTGCCAGCAGTGAAGGTGGCACCTATAATTCACCCCTCCACTTT.

The chain employs TRBV5-4 and TRBJ2-7, with D perhaps TRBD2 (6 bases). V lost 4 bases to trimming and J lost 2 bases, with 22 bases between them. This CDR3 comprises 17 residues. CDR1 and CDR2 from the germline V gene are SGHNT and YYREEE (reference sequence). The CDR3 protein is CASSASTRNYGPYEQYF. CDR3 sequence (DNA): TGTGCCAGCAGCGCATCGACTAGGAACTACGGCCCCTACGAGCAGTACTTC. The full variable domain, with the rest looked up from reference TRBV5-4 and TRBJ2-7, is ETGVTQSPTHLIKTRGQQVTLRCSSQSGHNTVSWYQQALGQGPQFIFQYYREEENGRGNFPPRFSGLQFPNYSSELNVNALELDDSALYLCASSASTRNYGPYEQYFGPGTRLTVT.

CDR3 in amino acids: CASSLASNLYLDNEQFF. CDR3 nucleotide sequence: TGTGCCAGCAGCCTAGCGAGCAATCTTTACCTAGACAATGAGCAGTTCTTC. This rearrangement joins TRBV9 to TRBJ2-1; D is perhaps TRBD2 (6 bases). Per the germline V gene, CDR1 is SGDLS and CDR2 is YYNGEE. The V end was cut by 4 bases, the J end by 5 bases, with 22 bases between. This CDR3 spans 17 amino acids.

The rearrangement joins TRBV27 to TRBJ1-6; tentative D call: TRBD1 (5 bases). Trimming cost V 2 bases and J 13 bases, with 9 bases left between them. The CDR3 runs to 12 residues. Germline CDR1 MNHEY, CDR2 SMNVEV (reference sequence). The CDR3 sequence is CASSLQGVPLHF. CDR3 coding DNA: TGTGCCAGCAGTTTACAGGGAGTGCCCCTCCACTTT.

The chain employs TRBV18 and TRBJ2-7; TRBD1 might be the D (6 bases). V dropped 2 bases and J dropped 4 bases, with 12 bases sitting between them. The CDR3 has 14 amino acids. CDR1 KGHSH and CDR2 LQKENI come from the germline V gene. The CDR3 DNA is TGTGCCAGCTCACCATCACAGGGTTCGTACGAGCAGTACTTC. The encoded protein is CASSPSQGSYEQYF. Supplemented by reference TRBV18 and TRBJ2-7, the full variable domain reads NAGVMQNPRHLVRRRGQEARLRCSPMKGHSHVYWYRQLPEEGLKFMVYLQKENIIDESGMPKERFSAEFPKEGPSILRIQQVVRGDSAAYFCASSPSQGSYEQYFGPGTRLTVT.

The chain links TRBV18 to TRBJ2-1; TRBD1 might be the D (5 bases). V was shortened by 8 bases and J by 3 bases, with 8 bases between the two germline ends. CDR1 and CDR2 from the germline V gene are KGHSH and LQKENI. The CDR3 spans 12 residues. The CDR3 here is CASHQGYNEQFF. CDR3 nucleotide sequence: TGTGCCAGCCATCAGGGCTACAATGAGCAGTTCTTC.